The TCR beta chain under discussion was sequenced for a study of blood T cell repertoires in COVID-19. Study context: From T cells, B-cell-depleted T cells, or PBMCs came the material, which was cDNA or gDNA.

CDR1 SGHRS and CDR2 YFSETQ come from the germline V gene. V was pared by 0 bases and J by 5 bases, with 7 bases of the junction left unmatched. This CDR3 contains 16 residues. Study processing details: For nucleated cells, counts were estimated from reference gene primer amplification. Only in-frame clones appear in the TCRdb table, and some are missing; sequencing was by immunoSEQ multiplex PCR. V and J calls and clone size are copied from that table; D and trimming were computed from the DNA. The profile shows about 270,000 clones, 86% of them singletons. Sequenced input: peripheral blood. The source of this sequence is a man aged 40-50 years with active or convalescent COVID-19. The chain employs TRBV5-1 and TRBJ2-3; TRBD2 matches at 9 bases. The DNA of the CDR3 is TGCGCCAGCAGCTTGGGCGGGAGGGCCTTTGGAGATACGCAGTATTTT. Encoded protein: CASSLGGRAFGDTQYF.